The sequence of this T cell receptor beta chain was determined in a study of vaccination effects on CD4 cells after COVID-19. About the study: Late post-vaccine samples came at days +241, +227 and +161 respectively.

V was pared by 2 bases and J by 5 bases, with 11 bases between. The length of the CDR3 is 14 residues. Germline CDR1 and CDR2: LNHDA and SQIVND (reference sequence). About this clone itself: Antigen unknown.

The data were produced by immunoSEQ multiplex PCR, yet TCRdb's version contains in-frame clones alone and is incomplete. The sample lists around 53,000 clones, about four fifths occurring once. The culture ran for around nine days, and then CD4+ T cells were isolated. PCR confirmed that the person was infected with SARS-CoV-2 between March and December 2020. Each participant was administered two doses of either the BNT162b2 or the mRNA-1273 vaccine. The rearrangement links TRBV19 to TRBJ2-3; D might be TRBD1 (5 bases). The receptor comes from a human donor who had a prior SARS-CoV-2 infection. This sample comprised CD4+ T cells from PBMCs cultured without peptide, obtained after COVID-19 vaccination. The CDR3 loop reads CASSIQRGRDTQYF. In DNA form, the CDR3 reads TGTGCCAGTAGTATACAAAGGGGCCGAGATACGCAGTATTTT.